This T cell receptor (beta chain) was sequenced in a study of technical replicates of blood from a handful of donors. The CDR3 runs 15 residues. Trimming at V came to 4 bases and at J to 4 bases, leaving 9 bases not matched to a gene. CDR1 is SGHRS, CDR2 YFSETQ, per germline. Profiled with immunoSEQ multiplex PCR; TCRdb holds only in-frame clones, not every one. The table shows around 65,000 clones, with over 80% occurring only once. The sequenced sample consisted of PBMCs. The TCR originated in a human donor in good health. Some clones in this sample may be carry-over from other donors' samples. The chain recombines TRBV5-1 with TRBJ2-7; 9 bases align to TRBD1. In DNA, the CDR3 is TGCGCCAGCAGCCGAGAGGGGACAGGGAATTACGAGCAGTACTTC. Protein: CASSREGTGNYEQYF.